Sequencing of this T cell receptor (beta chain) was carried out in a study of T cell repertoires in cytomegalovirus infection. The CDR3 runs 14 residues. From germline, CDR1 is SGHDT and CDR2 YYEEEE. Trimming removed 0 bases at V and 9 bases at J, with 10 bases between. General observations from the study: Within the response measured ex vivo, HLA-C-restricted CMV-specific TCR beta clonotypes were dominant. Carriers of CMV and the relevant HLA type were discriminated by public TCR beta frequency.

This clonotype was recorded at least ten times. Its antigen is still unknown. TCRdb processed the reads anew with MiXCR; each CDR3 protein has one entry. The repertoire holds roughly 130,000 distinct CDR3 sequences, with approximately 9.2% as singletons. The J gene is TRBJ1-6, the V gene TRBV5-6; tentatively, D is TRBD1 (6 bases). Sequencing was performed on PBMCs. The receptor comes from a human donor in good health (CMV status not recorded). Some clones in this sample may be carry-over from other donors' samples. CDR3 sequence (DNA): TGTGCCAGCAGCTTGGGGACAGCGGGTTCACCCCTCCACTTT. Translated: CASSLGTAGSPLHF.